These 25 T cell receptor beta chains came from one sample sequenced in a study of PD-1 blockade in classical Hodgkin lymphoma. Method: immunoSEQ multiplex PCR; TCRdb's copy keeps in-frame clones and lacks some. The data show 47,000 or so clones, around 70% seen once. Each patient experienced a relapse that followed autologous stem cell transplantation, and brentuximab vedotin exposure varied. The sequencing here drew on peripheral blood mononuclear cells (PBMCs), taken at baseline. These receptors were taken from a human donor with classical Hodgkin lymphoma.

V usage is TRBV14 and J usage is TRBJ1-2; 7 bases match TRBD1. This CDR3 region has 14 residues. Trimming took 3 bases from V and 4 from J; bases not matched to a gene: 5. The germline V gene encodes CDR1 SGHDN and CDR2 FVKESK. As DNA, the CDR3 is TGTGCCAGCAGCCAGGGACAGACGTTCTATGGCTACACCTTC. This codes for CASSQGQTFYGYTF.

The rearrangement links TRBV19 to TRBJ2-2; 7 bases are a match to TRBD1. The trim removed 6 bases at V and 4 bases at J, leaving 8 bases unmatched. Per germline, CDR1 LNHDA and CDR2 SQIVND (reference sequence). The CDR3 spans 15 residues. The CDR3 spells CASSETGTVTGELFF. The CDR3 DNA is TGTGCCAGTAGCGAGACCGGGACAGTCACCGGGGAGCTGTTTTTT.

In DNA, the CDR3 is TGTGCCAGCAGCCGCGCCTCCGATTACTATGGCTACACCTTC. Amino acid sequence: CASSRASDYYGYTF. This rearrangement joins TRBV28 to TRBJ1-2; D ambiguous. In germline, CDR1 is MDHEN, CDR2 SYDVKM. Trimming took off 6 bases at V and 3 bases at J, with 14 bases between the two ends. This CDR3 is 14 amino acids long.

This rearrangement joins TRBV15 to TRBJ1-5; possibly TRBD1 for D (5 bases). Trimming left V 0 bases short and J 1 base short, with 10 bases between. This CDR3 region has 16 residues. The germline CDR1 and CDR2 sequences are LNHNV and YYDKDF (reference sequence). The CDR3 spells CATSRDREGSNQPQHF. CDR3 bases: TGTGCCACCAGCAGAGATAGGGAGGGGAGCAATCAGCCCCAGCATTTT.

V gene TRBV27 combines with J gene TRBJ1-5, with unresolved D. This CDR3 is built from 15 residues. Germline-derived CDR1 and CDR2 are MNHEY and SMNVEV (reference sequence). The germline V and J ends were trimmed by 5 bases and 7 bases, with 18 bases remaining between them. The CDR3 coding sequence is TGTGCCAGCAGTCCCTCCGCTAGGACCATCCAGCCCCAGCATTTT. It is translated as CASSPSARTIQPQHF.

The chain joins TRBV6-5 to TRBJ1-2; TRBD1 matches 10 bases. The germline CDR1 and CDR2 sequences are MNHEY and SVGAGI. The CDR3 is 14 amino acids. J lost 5 bases, V lost 6 bases, and 6 bases had no gene match. Here the CDR3 reads CASSLDRGRYGYTF. CDR3 nucleotide sequence: TGTGCCAGCAGCTTGGACAGGGGGAGGTATGGCTACACCTTC.

V is TRBV6-1 and J is TRBJ1-4; 10 bases map to TRBD1. V gave up 1 base and J gave up 6 bases; unmatched junction bases: 5. The CDR3 consists of 16 residues. Germline V gene lookup returns CDR1 MNHNS and CDR2 SASEGT. The CDR3: CASSEGTGGRYEKLFF. CDR3 DNA sequence: TGTGCCAGCAGTGAAGGGACAGGGGGTAGATATGAAAAACTGTTTTTT.

This clone was recorded many times. The chain employs TRBV6-5 and TRBJ2-2; D is unclear. CDR1 is MNHEY and CDR2 is SVGAGI in the germline V gene. V was trimmed by 2 bases and J by 2 bases, leaving 6 bases between them. The CDR3 has 14 residues. The CDR3 protein is CASSYGVNTGELFF. CDR3 DNA: TGTGCCAGCAGTTACGGCGTAAACACCGGGGAGCTGTTTTTT.

This clone was seen only a few times. The chain employs TRBV27 and TRBJ2-5; a possible D gene is TRBD2 (6 bases). From germline, CDR1 is MNHEY and CDR2 SMNVEV (reference sequence). The CDR3 spans 15 residues. V shed 9 bases and J shed 3 bases, with 20 bases lying between them. The CDR3 DNA sequence: TGTGCCAGGACTAGTAGCGGAAGGTATGAAGAGACCCAGTACTTC. Encoded protein: CARTSSGRYEETQYF.

This chain links TRBV29-1 with TRBJ2-2; 8 nucleotides align to TRBD1. The CDR3 has 13 residues. Germline V lookup: CDR1 SQVTM, CDR2 ANQGSEA. The V and J ends lost 6 bases and 8 bases, in that order; junction bases with no gene match: 8. CDR3 in amino acids: CSVIQGAGGELFF. The CDR3 DNA is TGCAGCGTGATTCAGGGGGCGGGTGGGGAGCTGTTTTTT.

The chain uses TRBV11-2 and TRBJ1-2; possibly TRBD1 for D (5 bases). The CDR3 covers 15 residues. The germline V gene encodes CDR1 SGHAT and CDR2 FQNNGV. Deletions cut 0 bases from V and 7 bases from J, with 15 bases between. CDR3 amino acids: CASSLDGVGDGGYTF. CDR3 in DNA: TGTGCCAGCAGCTTAGATGGTGTAGGGGATGGTGGCTACACCTTC.

The chain employs TRBV4-2 and TRBJ2-5; possible D gene TRBD1, 6 bases. CDR3 length equals 17 residues. Trimming took off 0 bases at V and 1 base at J, with 15 bases between the two ends. CDR1 and CDR2 from the germline V gene are LGHNA and YNFKEQ. The chain's CDR3 is CASSQDWRTASQETQYF. Here the CDR3 DNA reads TGTGCCAGCAGCCAAGATTGGCGGACAGCCTCCCAAGAGACCCAGTACTTC.

The V gene is TRBV28, the J gene TRBJ1-3; maybe TRBD1 (6 bases). Trimming stripped 7 bases from V and 1 base from J, with 14 bases between. The CDR3 extends over 15 amino acids. Germline CDR1 reads MDHEN; CDR2 reads SYDVKM. The CDR3 DNA reads as TGTGCCAGCATCCAAGGGGGGGTTTCTGGAAACACCATATATTTT. It is translated as CASIQGGVSGNTIYF.

The CDR3, as DNA: TGCAGCGTTGGAGGGATTCCCGGGGGTGAGCAGTTCTTC. Protein sequence: CSVGGIPGGEQFF. This chain uses TRBV29-1 with TRBJ2-1; TRBD2 might be the D (6 bases). The V gene's germline CDR1 is SQVTM and CDR2 ANQGSEA. The ends were cut back, 4 bases at V and 9 bases at J, with 16 bases in the middle. The length of the CDR3 is 13 residues.

The chain carries TRBV5-1 and TRBJ2-3, with D perhaps assigned TRBD1 or TRBD2 (6 bases each). The V gene lost 3 bases and the J gene lost 5 bases, with 19 bases spanning the gap. The CDR3 covers 16 residues. Germline CDR1 SGHRS, CDR2 YFSETQ. CDR3 coding DNA: TGCGCCAGCAGCTGGAGGGGGGACTCCTCCGGAGATACGCAGTATTTT. It is translated as CASSWRGDSSGDTQYF.

The chain links TRBV5-1 to TRBJ2-1, with TRBD2 matching 12 bases. With 4 bases clipped from V and 7 bases from J, the junction kept 6 bases outside the gene matches. Germline CDR1 SGHRS, CDR2 YFSETQ. This CDR3 has 15 residues. CDR3: CASSLTSGGGNEQFF. CDR3 bases: TGCGCCAGCAGCCTGACTAGCGGGGGAGGGAATGAGCAGTTCTTC.

This clone is a singleton in its sample. The V gene is TRBV27, the J gene TRBJ2-4; D ambiguous. This CDR3 comprises 11 residues. In germline, CDR1 is MNHEY, CDR2 SMNVEV (reference sequence). The V and J ends lost 2 bases and 14 bases respectively, with 10 bases between them. DNA of the CDR3: TGTGCCAGCAGTTTAAGGCCAGAGGAGTACTTC. It codes for CASSLRPEEYF.

This sequence joins TRBV29-1 and TRBJ1-2; TRBD1 might be the D (5 bases). The CDR3 is made up of 12 amino acids. Trimming took off 1 base at V and 7 bases at J, with 10 bases between the two ends. Germline loops: CDR1 SQVTM, CDR2 ANQGSEA. Here the CDR3 reads CSVEGGAGGYTF. For the CDR3, the DNA is TGCAGCGTTGAAGGGGGCGCGGGTGGCTACACCTTC.

The V call is TRBV5-1, the J call TRBJ2-7, with a tentative D call TRBD1 (6 bases). This CDR3 region has 14 residues. The V gene lost 5 bases and the J gene lost 2 bases, with 14 bases spanning the gap. Per germline, CDR1 SGHRS and CDR2 YFSETQ. The CDR3 bases are TGCGCCAGCAGGGTTAACACAGGGACCTACGAGCAGTACTTC. This sequence encodes CASRVNTGTYEQYF.

The chain recombines TRBV9 with TRBJ2-6; weak D call: TRBD1 (6 bases). Per germline, CDR1 SGDLS and CDR2 YYNGEE. The V end lost 1 base, the J end lost 2 bases, and 19 bases lay between the germline ends. The CDR3 has 19 residues. The CDR3 DNA reads as TGTGCCAGCAGCGTAAGCTCAGTAGACAGGCTAACTGGGGCCAACGTCCTGACTTTC. It codes for CASSVSSVDRLTGANVLTF. The whole variable domain, filled in from reference TRBV9 and TRBJ2-6, reads DSGVTQTPKHLITATGQRVTLRCSPRSGDLSVYWYQQSLDQGLQFLIQYYNGEERAKGNILERFSAQQFPDLHSELNLSSLELGDSALYFCASSVSSVDRLTGANVLTFGAGSRLTVL.

This sequence joins TRBV2 and TRBJ1-1; D call uncertain. The CDR3 spans 15 residues. CDR1 SNHLY and CDR2 FYNNEI come from the germline V gene. The V and J ends lost 1 base and 1 base respectively, with 10 bases between them. CDR3: CASSEGLGGNTEAFF. The CDR3 nucleotides are TGTGCCAGCAGTGAAGGGCTCGGCGGGAACACTGAAGCTTTCTTT.

This chain's CDR3 is CASSHRGDTEAFF. The DNA for the CDR3 is TGTGCCAGCTCCCACAGGGGGGACACTGAAGCTTTCTTT. This rearrangement joins TRBV18 to TRBJ1-1; TRBD1 aligns across 8 bases. This CDR3 spans 13 amino acids. The junction had 3 bases not matched to a gene; V was cut back by 6 bases and J by 3 bases. In germline, CDR1 is KGHSH, CDR2 LQKENI.

Comments on this clone: A read error may produce the germline difference seen at one junction end. The chain couples TRBV7-3 to TRBJ1-1, with D possibly being TRBD1 (5 bases). The CDR3 has 15 amino acids. Germline-derived CDR1 and CDR2 are SGHTA and FQGTGA. In nucleotides, the CDR3 is TGTGCCAGCAGCATAACCGGGACGGGGAACACTGAAGCTTTCTTT. Translation: CASSITGTGNTEAFF.

This chain uses TRBV27 with TRBJ2-7; the match to TRBD2 covers 10 bases. This CDR3 spans 14 amino acids. V lost 2 bases, J lost 3 bases, and 1 base stayed unmatched. In germline, CDR1 is MNHEY, CDR2 SMNVEV (reference sequence). The CDR3 sequence: CASSLASGSYEQYF. In nucleotides, the CDR3 is TGTGCCAGCAGTTTAGCTAGCGGGAGCTACGAGCAGTACTTC.

The table lists this clone with many counts. V gene TRBV19 combines with J gene TRBJ1-5, with TRBD1 matching over 8 bases. CDR3 length: 17 amino acids. The germline V gene has CDR1 LNHDA and CDR2 SQIVND (reference sequence). V shed 4 bases and J 2 bases; nucleotides not matched to a gene: 10. CDR3 in DNA: TGTGCCAGTAGTACATTCCCGGTGGACAGGGGCAATCAGCCCCAGCATTTT. Amino acid sequence: CASSTFPVDRGNQPQHF.